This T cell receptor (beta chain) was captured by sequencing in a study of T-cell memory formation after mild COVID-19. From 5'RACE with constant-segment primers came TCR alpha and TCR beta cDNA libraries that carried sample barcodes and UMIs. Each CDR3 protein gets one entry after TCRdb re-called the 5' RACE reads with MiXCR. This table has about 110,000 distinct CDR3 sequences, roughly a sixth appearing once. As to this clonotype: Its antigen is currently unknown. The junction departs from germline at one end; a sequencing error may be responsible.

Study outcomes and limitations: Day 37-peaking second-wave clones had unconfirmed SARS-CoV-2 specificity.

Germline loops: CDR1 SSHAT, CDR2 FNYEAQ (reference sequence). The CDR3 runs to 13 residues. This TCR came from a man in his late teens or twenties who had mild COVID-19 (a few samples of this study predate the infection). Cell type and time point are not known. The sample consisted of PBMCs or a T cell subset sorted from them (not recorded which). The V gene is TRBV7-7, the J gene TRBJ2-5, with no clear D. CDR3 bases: TGTGCTAGCAGCCCCCTCTCTGCAGAGACCCAGTACTTC. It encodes CASSPLSAETQYF.